Listed below are T cell receptor beta chains from one sample, sequenced in a study of ipilimumab plus nivolumab after autologous stem cell transplantation. Method: immunoSEQ multiplex PCR; TCRdb's copy keeps in-frame clones and lacks some. Among tens of thousands of clones listed, approximately 90% were seen once. The sequencing here drew on PBMCs, taken in a trial of ipilimumab plus nivolumab as post-transplant consolidation. The receptor source for this set is a male donor with multiple myeloma. The CDR3 runs from the conserved cysteine through the conserved F or W. The D gene is left open where the match is weak. Clone size is given for some rows only: seen once, a few or many times, or a class if the clone is expanded.

>TRBJ2-7|17|TRBD1|-|TRBV5-1
CASSLVSGTGFTYEQYF
TGCGCCAGCAGCTTGGTCAGCGGGACAGGGTTTACCTACGAGCAGTACTTC
>TRBJ2-5|14|-|-|TRBV5-1
CASSLVQGVETQYF
TGCGCCAGCAGCCTAGTACAGGGCGTGGAGACCCAGTACTTC
>TRBJ1-5|14|-|-|TRBV5-1
CASSLGGEGQPQHF
TGCGCCAGCAGCTTGGGAGGGGAAGGTCAGCCCCAGCATTTT
>TRBJ2-1|16|TRBD2|-|TRBV2
CASLSMASGRENEQFF
TGTGCCAGCCTCTCTATGGCTAGCGGGAGGGAGAATGAGCAGTTCTTC
>TRBJ2-1|17|TRBD2|-|TRBV7-9
CASSYPPSGRGNNEQFF
TGTGCCAGCAGCTACCCCCCTAGCGGGAGAGGGAACAATGAGCAGTTCTTC
>TRBJ1-3|14|-|once|TRBV7-9
CASTTEVSGNTIYF
TGTGCCAGCACCACGGAAGTCTCTGGAAACACCATATATTTT
>TRBJ1-4|15|TRBD1|-|TRBV18
CASSPPGDRGEKLFF
TGTGCCAGCTCACCACCGGGGGACAGGGGTGAAAAACTGTTTTTT
>TRBJ1-2|11|TRBD1|-|TRBV30
CAWQGAGGYTF
TGTGCCTGGCAGGGGGCGGGGGGCTACACCTTC
>TRBJ1-4|14|-|-|TRBV9
CASSVEGLGGKLFF
TGTGCCAGCAGCGTAGAAGGGCTGGGGGGAAAACTGTTTTTT
>TRBJ2-1|18|TRBD2|-|TRBV4-2
CASSPRTSGESSYNEQFF
TGTGCCAGCAGCCCGAGGACTAGCGGGGAGAGCTCCTACAATGAGCAGTTCTTC
>TRBJ1-2|13|-|-|TRBV7-3
CASSLSREDGYTF
TGTGCCAGCAGCTTAAGCAGGGAGGATGGCTACACCTTC
>TRBJ2-7|16|TRBD1|once|TRBV28
CASSLGPGTGDYEQYF
TGTGCCAGCAGTTTGGGGCCCGGGACAGGGGACTACGAGCAGTACTTC
>TRBJ2-2|14|TRBD1|-|TRBV28
CASRPTGGAGELFF
TGTGCCAGCAGACCGACAGGGGGCGCCGGGGAGCTGTTTTTT
>TRBJ2-3|16|TRBD2|-|TRBV6-4
CASSMTSGGGEDTQYF
TGTGCCAGCAGTATGACTAGCGGGGGGGGAGAAGATACGCAGTATTTT
>TRBJ1-4|10|-|-|TRBV19
CASSMALQLF
TGTGCCAGTAGTATGGCCCTCCAACTTTTT
>TRBJ2-3|14|-|-|TRBV6-4
CASSDGTSTDTQYF
TGTGCCAGCAGTGACGGGACTAGCACAGATACGCAGTATTTT
>TRBJ1-2|14|TRBD1|-|TRBV27
CASSIGTGSYGYTF
TGTGCCAGCAGTATCGGGACAGGGTCTTATGGCTACACCTTC
>TRBJ1-5|19|-|-|TRBV2
CAREDGEMTYPEPNQPQHF
TGTGCCAGGGAGGACGGTGAGATGACTTACCCCGAACCGAATCAGCCCCAGCATTTT
>TRBJ1-5|16|TRBD1|-|TRBV11-2
CASSPSGQPIGQPQHF
TGTGCCAGCAGCCCGTCGGGACAGCCGATCGGGCAGCCCCAGCATTTT
>TRBJ1-1|11|-|-|TRBV7-8
CATQAVAGAFF
TGTGCCACCCAAGCGGTCGCCGGCGCTTTCTTT
>TRBJ1-5|15|-|-|TRBV28
CASSTPERPFQPQHF
TGTGCCAGCAGTACCCCGGAGAGGCCCTTTCAGCCCCAGCATTTT
>TRBJ1-2|14|-|-|TRBV7-3
CASSSGPNSYGYTF
TGTGCCAGCAGCTCGGGACCTAACTCCTATGGCTACACCTTC